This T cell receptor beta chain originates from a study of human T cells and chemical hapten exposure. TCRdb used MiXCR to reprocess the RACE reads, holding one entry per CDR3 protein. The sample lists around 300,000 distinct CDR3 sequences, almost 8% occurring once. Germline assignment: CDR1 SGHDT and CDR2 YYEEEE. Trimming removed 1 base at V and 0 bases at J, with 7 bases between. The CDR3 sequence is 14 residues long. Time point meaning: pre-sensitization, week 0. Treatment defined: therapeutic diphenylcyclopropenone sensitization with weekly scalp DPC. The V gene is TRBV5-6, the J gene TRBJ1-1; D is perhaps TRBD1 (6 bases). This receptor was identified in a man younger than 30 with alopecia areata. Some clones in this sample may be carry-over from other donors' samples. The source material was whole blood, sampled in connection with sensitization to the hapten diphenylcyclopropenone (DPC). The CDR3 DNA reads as TGTGCCAGCAGCTTGTCAGGGGTGAACACTGAAGCTTTCTTT. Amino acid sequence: CASSLSGVNTEAFF.